The 5 T cell receptor beta chains below all came from one sample that was sequenced in a study of graft-versus-host responses after intestinal transplantation. Here immunoSEQ multiplex PCR was the method, and the copy in TCRdb shows in-frame clones only, minus some. The sample includes some 31,000 clones, nearly 90% of them seen just once. Material: PBMCs, obtained about 15 months after intestinal transplantation. These receptors originate from a human patient who received an intestinal transplant, so some T cells may come from the graft donor.

The count of this clone is one. The chain combines TRBV6-5 with TRBJ1-6, with TRBD1 matching 7 bases. CDR1 MNHEY and CDR2 SVGAGI come from the germline V gene. This CDR3 region has 14 residues. V was clipped by 11 bases and J by 7 bases; unmatched bases: 11. The CDR3 protein is CAGIRPGGNSPLHF. The CDR3 region has the DNA TGTGCCGGCATTCGTCCAGGGGGGAATTCACCCCTCCACTTT.

Regarding this clone: Other DNA sequences in the same sample also yield this CDR3. In DNA, the CDR3 is TGCGCCAGCAGCTTGGAGGGGTGGGGGGCTGAAGCTTTCTTT. Residues: CASSLEGWGAEAFF. The rearrangement joins TRBV5-1 to TRBJ1-1, with TRBD1 as a possible D gene (5 bases). Germline V gene sequence: CDR1 SGHRS, CDR2 YFSETQ. The CDR3 is 14 residues long. V was clipped by 0 bases and J by 6 bases, with 12 bases between them.

The rearrangement links TRBV11-2 to TRBJ2-1; D remains ambiguous. Trimming removed 1 base from V and 4 bases from J, with 8 bases in between. This CDR3 region has 14 residues. Per the germline V gene, CDR1 is SGHAT and CDR2 is FQNNGV. DNA for the CDR3: TGTGCCAGCAGCTTAGTCAAGGGATACAATGAGCAGTTCTTC. Translated, it gives CASSLVKGYNEQFF.

The chain carries TRBV7-2 and TRBJ1-2; 8 nucleotides align to TRBD1. Trimming cost V 5 bases and J 4 bases; bases outside gene matches: 9. CDR1 SGHTA and CDR2 FQGNSA come from the germline V gene. The CDR3 contains 15 residues. Written as DNA, the CDR3 is TGTGCCAGCAGCCCAGGCGGACAGGGTATCTATGGCTACACCTTC. It encodes CASSPGGQGIYGYTF.

The rearrangement uses TRBV19 and TRBJ1-3; D is unclear. The CDR3 loop spans 14 amino acids. Trimming cost V 0 bases and J 0 bases, with 3 bases left between them. In germline, CDR1 is LNHDA, CDR2 SQIVND (reference sequence). The CDR3 bases are TGTGCCAGTAGTATAGACAACTCTGGAAACACCATATATTTT. This codes for CASSIDNSGNTIYF. Combining the CDR3 with reference TRBV19 and TRBJ1-3 gives the whole variable domain DGGITQSPKYLFRKEGQNVTLSCEQNLNHDAMYWYRQDPGQGLRLIYYSQIVNDFQKGDIAEGYSVSREKKESFPLTVTSAQKNPTAFYLCASSIDNSGNTIYFGEGSWLTVV.